The rows below give T cell receptor beta chains drawn from one sample of a study of blood T cell repertoires in COVID-19. Some clones are missing from TCRdb's copy, which holds only in-frame ones; the method was immunoSEQ multiplex PCR. The data contain 200,000 to 250,000 clones, roughly nine tenths of them singletons. The sample consisted of peripheral blood. These receptors came from a man between 60 and 75 years old with COVID-19, enrolled during active disease. The CDR3 runs from the conserved cysteine through the conserved F or W. Fields, in order: D gene, J gene, V gene, CDR3 DNA, CDR3 protein. D genes are given only for firm matches.

D: .
J: TRBJ2-7
V: TRBV6-5
DNA: TGTGCCAGCAGCCCACCGGGTCCCTACGAGCAGTACTTC
CDR3: CASSPPGPYEQYF

D: TRBD1
J: TRBJ1-6
V: TRBV6-6
DNA: TGTGCCAGCAGTTCCACCGACAGGGGGTCGGGTTCACCCCTCCACTTT
CDR3: CASSSTDRGSGSPLHF

D: .
J: TRBJ1-1
V: TRBV18
DNA: TGTGCCAGCTCACCAGATGGGCCCTCCGTTAACACTGAAGCTTTCTTT
CDR3: CASSPDGPSVNTEAFF

D: .
J: TRBJ1-3
V: TRBV6-5
DNA: TGTGCCAGCAGTTACGGGGGGGCGACTGGAAACACCATATATTTT
CDR3: CASSYGGATGNTIYF

D: TRBD2
J: TRBJ2-1
V: TRBV3-1/TRBV3-2
DNA: TGTGCCAGCAGCCAAGGACCGGGGCGGGGGGCCTACAATGAGCAGTTCTTC
CDR3: CASSQGPGRGAYNEQFF

D: TRBD1
J: TRBJ2-1
V: TRBV30
DNA: TGTGCCTGGAGGGACGACAGGGTAGTTTACAATGAGCAGTTCTTC
CDR3: CAWRDDRVVYNEQFF

D: .
J: TRBJ2-3
V: TRBV3-1/TRBV3-2
DNA: TGTGCCAGCAGCCAGGACAGAAGGCCAGATACGCAGTATTTT
CDR3: CASSQDRRPDTQYF

D: .
J: TRBJ2-5
V: TRBV14
DNA: TGTGCCAGCAGCCAAGACCGGACAGTACTCAACCAAGAGACCCAGTACTTC
CDR3: CASSQDRTVLNQETQYF

D: .
J: TRBJ1-2
V: TRBV4-1
DNA: TGCGCCAGCAGCCAAGTCTGGACAGTAAATACCTATGGCTACACCTTC
CDR3: CASSQVWTVNTYGYTF

D: .
J: TRBJ2-7
V: TRBV6-5
DNA: TGTGCCAGCGCGGCGGGACTCTACTACGAGCAGTACTTC
CDR3: CASAAGLYYEQYF

D: .
J: TRBJ1-1
V: TRBV5-4
DNA: TGTGCCAGCAGCTCTGGACAGACTACCACTGAAGCTTTCTTT
CDR3: CASSSGQTTTEAFF

D: TRBD1
J: TRBJ2-1
V: TRBV5-1
DNA: TGCGCCAGCAGCGACGGGACAGGGCACAATGAGCAGTTCTTC
CDR3: CASSDGTGHNEQFF

D: TRBD2
J: TRBJ2-5
V: TRBV19
DNA: TGTGCCAGTAGTATACGGCTAGCGGGTCTGCAAGAGACCCAGTACTTC
CDR3: CASSIRLAGLQETQYF

D: TRBD1
J: TRBJ2-7
V: TRBV5-6
DNA: TGTGCCAGCAGCTCGACAGGGGGCTTATACGAGCAGTACTTC
CDR3: CASSSTGGLYEQYF

D: .
J: TRBJ1-1
V: TRBV5-1
DNA: TGCGCCAGCAGCTTACGGGACACTGAAGCTTTCTTT
CDR3: CASSLRDTEAFF

D: .
J: TRBJ2-6
V: TRBV9
DNA: TGTGCCAGCAGCGTGATAGATTCTGGGGCCAACGTCCTGACTTTC
CDR3: CASSVIDSGANVLTF

D: TRBD1
J: TRBJ2-7
V: TRBV4-1
DNA: TGCGCCAGCAGTTCTACGGACAGGGCGCCCGAGCAGTACTTC
CDR3: CASSSTDRAPEQYF

D: .
J: TRBJ1-4
V: TRBV11-2
DNA: TGTGCCAGCAGCTTATGGGCCGGGGCAACTAATGAAAAACTGTTTTTT
CDR3: CASSLWAGATNEKLFF

D: .
J: TRBJ1-3
V: TRBV27
DNA: TGTGCCAGCAGTTTTAGGGCCGGGGGTGGCTCTGGAAACACCATATATTTT
CDR3: CASSFRAGGGSGNTIYF

D: .
J: TRBJ1-3
V: TRBV6-1
DNA: TGTGCCAGCAGTGAGAGGACTTCTGGAAACACCATATATTTT
CDR3: CASSERTSGNTIYF

D: TRBD2
J: TRBJ2-1
V: TRBV30
DNA: TGTGCCTGGAGTGTACAGGGTAGCGGGACCTACAATGAGCAGTTCTTC
CDR3: CAWSVQGSGTYNEQFF

D: TRBD1
J: TRBJ2-1
V: TRBV6-5
DNA: TGTGCCAGCAGTTACGATACAGGGGGTGAGCAGTTCTTC
CDR3: CASSYDTGGEQFF

D: TRBD2
J: TRBJ2-3
V: TRBV7-2
DNA: TGTGCCAGCAGCATAAGACTAGCGGGGGGTTTTAGCACAGATACGCAGTATTTT
CDR3: CASSIRLAGGFSTDTQYF

D: .
J: TRBJ1-2
V: TRBV18
DNA: TGTGCCAGCTCACCACCGGGGCAGGGACTCACCTTC
CDR3: CASSPPGQGLTF

D: TRBD2
J: TRBJ2-7
V: TRBV18
DNA: TGTGCCAGCTCACCTTCTCTGCGGGAGAGTGACTCCTACGAGCAGTACTTC
CDR3: CASSPSLRESDSYEQYF

D: TRBD2
J: TRBJ2-1
V: TRBV3-1/TRBV3-2
DNA: TGTGCCAGCAGCCAAGAGCGGACTAGATACAATGAGCAGTTCTTC
CDR3: CASSQERTRYNEQFF

D: .
J: TRBJ1-2
V: TRBV19
DNA: TGTGCCAGTAGTTCCCTGGCCCAGGGGGGCTACACCTTC
CDR3: CASSSLAQGGYTF

D: .
J: TRBJ1-1
V: TRBV5-1
DNA: TGCGCCAGCAGCTTGGGGCTGGCCTTGAACACTGAAGCTTTCTTT
CDR3: CASSLGLALNTEAFF

D: TRBD1
J: TRBJ1-1
V: TRBV20-1
DNA: TGCAGTGCTAGTCAACCCGGGACAGGGGGCGTAATGAACACTGAAGCTTTCTTT
CDR3: CSASQPGTGGVMNTEAFF

D: TRBD1
J: TRBJ1-6
V: TRBV27
DNA: TGTGCCAGCAGTTCAGACAGGGGGTCCTATAATTCACCCCTCCACTTT
CDR3: CASSSDRGSYNSPLHF